The rows below give T cell receptor beta chains drawn from one sample of a study of STAT5B mutations in CD4+ large granular lymphocyte leukemia. Using immunoSEQ multiplex PCR, the repertoire was profiled, and TCRdb retains in-frame clones only, with some absent. The repertoire holds approximately 32,000 clones, 69% seen once, with approximately 2.7% in the top ten. The sequenced sample consisted of CD4+ T cells from blood buffy coats. These receptors were collected from a human donor in good health. The CDR3 runs from the conserved cysteine through the conserved F or W. The D gene is left open where the match is weak. Only part of the rows carry a size: once, few, many, or a class if the clone is expanded.

CDR3 DNA: TGTGCCAGCAGTGAAACGGTCAGGGCCTCGCAGTATTTT; CDR3 protein: CASSETVRASQYF; D gene: -; CDR3 length: 13; V gene: TRBV6-1; J gene: TRBJ2-3; clone size: -
CDR3 DNA: TGTGCCAGCAGCGTAGCTACGGGAAATGAGCAGTTCTTC; CDR3 protein: CASSVATGNEQFF; D gene: -; CDR3 length: 13; V gene: TRBV9; J gene: TRBJ2-1; clone size: -
CDR3 DNA: TGTGCCAGCAGCTCGCAGGAAACCGGGGAGCTGTTTTTT; CDR3 protein: CASSSQETGELFF; D gene: -; CDR3 length: 13; V gene: TRBV7-6; J gene: TRBJ2-2; clone size: -
CDR3 DNA: TGCGCCAGCAGTAACGGACAGGGAGCTATAGGGCCTGAAGCTTTCTTT; CDR3 protein: CASSNGQGAIGPEAFF; D gene: TRBD1; CDR3 length: 16; V gene: TRBV10-2; J gene: TRBJ1-1; clone size: -
CDR3 DNA: TGCGCCAGCAGCCAAGAGCCTCCGGCGCACTTGGGGGCCGGTGAAAAACTGTTTTTT; CDR3 protein: CASSQEPPAHLGAGEKLFF; D gene: -; CDR3 length: 19; V gene: TRBV4-1; J gene: TRBJ1-4; clone size: few
CDR3 DNA: TGCGCCAGCAGCCAAAAAGAGACCCAGTACTTC; CDR3 protein: CASSQKETQYF; D gene: -; CDR3 length: 11; V gene: TRBV5-1; J gene: TRBJ2-5; clone size: -
CDR3 DNA: TGTGCCACCAGCATAGGGATTCTCTACGAGCAGTACTTC; CDR3 protein: CATSIGILYEQYF; D gene: -; CDR3 length: 13; V gene: TRBV15; J gene: TRBJ2-7; clone size: -
CDR3 DNA: TGTGCCAGCAGTTACGATCGCACTAACTATGGCTACACCTTC; CDR3 protein: CASSYDRTNYGYTF; D gene: -; CDR3 length: 14; V gene: TRBV6-6; J gene: TRBJ1-2; clone size: -
CDR3 DNA: TGTGCCAGCGGCCGGGGACTAGCCGTCGGGGAGCAGTACTTC; CDR3 protein: CASGRGLAVGEQYF; D gene: TRBD2; CDR3 length: 14; V gene: TRBV9; J gene: TRBJ2-7; clone size: -
CDR3 DNA: TGTGCCAGTAGTGTCACCGGACAGGGGAACACTGAAGCTTTCTTT; CDR3 protein: CASSVTGQGNTEAFF; D gene: TRBD1; CDR3 length: 15; V gene: TRBV19; J gene: TRBJ1-1; clone size: few
CDR3 DNA: TGCGCCAGCCGGTGGACGACCCGAACCGCCGGGGAGCTGTTTTTT; CDR3 protein: CASRWTTRTAGELFF; D gene: -; CDR3 length: 15; V gene: TRBV5-1; J gene: TRBJ2-2; clone size: -
CDR3 DNA: TGTGCCAGCAGCCGGGGACAGGGAAGGGAGACCCAGTACTTC; CDR3 protein: CASSRGQGRETQYF; D gene: TRBD1; CDR3 length: 14; V gene: TRBV5-8; J gene: TRBJ2-5; clone size: -
CDR3 DNA: TGTGCCTGGAGCCGGGGGGGCATGGATAATTCACCCCTCCACTTT; CDR3 protein: CAWSRGGMDNSPLHF; D gene: -; CDR3 length: 15; V gene: TRBV30; J gene: TRBJ1-6; clone size: -
CDR3 DNA: TGTGCCAGCTCTGGAGGGGGCCGCACCGGGGAGCTGTTTTTT; CDR3 protein: CASSGGGRTGELFF; D gene: -; CDR3 length: 14; V gene: TRBV2; J gene: TRBJ2-2; clone size: -
CDR3 DNA: TGTGCCAGCAGCCGCGTGGGCACTGAAGCTTTCTTT; CDR3 protein: CASSRVGTEAFF; D gene: -; CDR3 length: 12; V gene: TRBV7-8; J gene: TRBJ1-1; clone size: few
CDR3 DNA: TGCGCCAGCAACCCCTTAAGGCGGGGGCAAGAGACCCAGTACTTC; CDR3 protein: CASNPLRRGQETQYF; D gene: TRBD2; CDR3 length: 15; V gene: TRBV5-1; J gene: TRBJ2-5; clone size: -
CDR3 DNA: TGCGCCAGCAGTCGATGCAAGGGGGGCGGGACTAACTATGGCTACACCTTC; CDR3 protein: CASSRCKGGGTNYGYTF; D gene: -; CDR3 length: 17; V gene: TRBV23-1; J gene: TRBJ1-2; clone size: few
CDR3 DNA: TGTGCCAGCAGCTTAGAGGGGGGTGTCTACGAGCAGTACTTC; CDR3 protein: CASSLEGGVYEQYF; D gene: -; CDR3 length: 14; V gene: TRBV7-2; J gene: TRBJ2-7; clone size: -
CDR3 DNA: TGTGCCAGCACCTCCCTAACAGCCGGTGAGCAGTTCTTC; CDR3 protein: CASTSLTAGEQFF; D gene: -; CDR3 length: 13; V gene: TRBV28; J gene: TRBJ2-1; clone size: few
CDR3 DNA: TGTGCCAGTAGTGGACAGGTTAATCAGCCCCAGCATTTT; CDR3 protein: CASSGQVNQPQHF; D gene: TRBD1; CDR3 length: 13; V gene: TRBV19; J gene: TRBJ1-5; clone size: few
CDR3 DNA: TGTGCCAGCAGCCCGAGCGGTACCTACAATGAGCAGTTCTTC; CDR3 protein: CASSPSGTYNEQFF; D gene: -; CDR3 length: 14; V gene: TRBV7-6; J gene: TRBJ2-1; clone size: few
CDR3 DNA: TGTGCCAGCAGCCAACGCCACGGGACTGGTGAAAAACTGTTTTTT; CDR3 protein: CASSQRHGTGEKLFF; D gene: -; CDR3 length: 15; V gene: TRBV14; J gene: TRBJ1-4; clone size: -
CDR3 DNA: TGTGCCATCAGGAATAGCGGGGGGCAGGAGAATGAGCAGTTCTTC; CDR3 protein: CAIRNSGGQENEQFF; D gene: TRBD2; CDR3 length: 15; V gene: TRBV10-3; J gene: TRBJ2-1; clone size: -